The T cell receptor beta chain described here comes from a study of cytomegalovirus exposure and HLA in healthy donors. Findings and caveats of the study: Reports state that TCR beta sequences accurately predicted most subjects' HLA-A and HLA-B alleles. An assumption of roughly uniform sequencing depth across donors underlay the presence/absence analyses.

This cohort consisted of healthy bone marrow donors. Though probably carrying unrecorded immune exposures, donors were nominally healthy at sampling. PCR primers comprised 60 Vbeta and 13 Jbeta primers. Clones were sequenced by immunoSEQ multiplex PCR, and TCRdb holds only the in-frame ones, with some missing. The sample yields roughly 170,000 clones, about 79% seen once. Germline V gene sequence: CDR1 SGHTA, CDR2 FQGNSA. There are 13 residues in the CDR3. The junction had 7 bases not matched to a gene; V was cut back by 5 bases and J by 9 bases. Worth noting for this clone: The antigen is not known.

The sequence was obtained from a girl aged 2-10 years in good health and CMV-seropositive. The V call is TRBV7-2, the J call TRBJ2-1; TRBD2 agrees at 7 bases. The sequenced sample consisted of PBMCs. The CDR3 region is CASSDKLAGEQFF. As DNA, the CDR3 is TGTGCCAGCAGCGACAAGTTAGCGGGTGAGCAGTTCTTC.